These 26 T cell receptor beta chains were all obtained from the same sample, sequenced in a study of T cell responses to AZD1222 COVID-19 vaccine. This table comes from immunoSEQ multiplex PCR, and its TCRdb copy is limited to in-frame clones, with some not included. The table shows fewer than 90,000 clones, with approximately 86% occurring only once. The sequenced sample was peripheral blood, obtained 28 days after the second AZD1222 dose. Receptors were obtained from an adult who received the AZD1222 COVID-19 vaccine.

The chain uses TRBV4-3 and TRBJ2-1; 7 nucleotides line up with TRBD2. Germline assignment: CDR1 LGHNA and CDR2 YSLEER. The CDR3 spans 15 residues. The ends lost 3 bases at V and 5 bases at J; junction bases unmatched: 7. The CDR3 loop is CASSHQAGPNNEQFF. CDR3 in DNA: TGCGCCAGCAGCCACCAAGCGGGGCCTAACAATGAGCAGTTCTTC.

The table lists this clone with a count of one. The rearrangement links TRBV30 to TRBJ1-1; D is undetermined. The length of the CDR3 is 14 residues. Germline V gene lookup returns CDR1 GTSNPN and CDR2 SVGIG (reference sequence). V gave up 2 bases and J gave up 4 bases, with 14 bases separating them. CDR3 DNA sequence: TGTGCCTGGAGTATCCGGGGATTGGCCACTGAAGCTTTCTTT. It translates to CAWSIRGLATEAFF.

This rearrangement joins TRBV18 to TRBJ1-4; TRBD1 might be the D (5 bases). The V end lost 2 bases, the J end lost 3 bases, and 10 bases lay between the germline ends. Germline CDR1 reads KGHSH; CDR2 reads LQKENI. This CDR3 has 15 amino acids. CDR3 in amino acids: CASSPARDANEKLFF. CDR3 sequence (DNA): TGTGCCAGCTCACCAGCCAGGGATGCTAATGAAAAACTGTTTTTT.

V usage is TRBV28 and J usage is TRBJ2-1; D might be TRBD1 or TRBD2, each matching 8 bases. V was pared by 6 bases and J by 4 bases, with 19 bases between. CDR1 and CDR2 (germline): MDHEN, SYDVKM. This CDR3 has 16 amino acids. For the CDR3, the DNA is TGTGCCAGCAGACCAGGGGGCGGGAGGCTATACAATGAGCAGTTCTTC. Translating it yields CASRPGGGRLYNEQFF.

Only one count was recorded for this clone. The chain employs TRBV10-1 and TRBJ2-7; a possible D gene is TRBD2 (5 bases). The CDR3 consists of 14 residues. Germline V gene lookup returns CDR1 WNHNN and CDR2 SYGVQD (reference sequence). Trimming shortened V by 4 bases and J by 0 bases, and 10 bases separated the two germline ends. As DNA, the CDR3 is TGCGCCAGCAGTGGAGGAGGCACCTCCTACGAGCAGTACTTC. Translating gives CASSGGGTSYEQYF.

V is TRBV5-4 and J is TRBJ1-1; 8 nucleotides agree with TRBD1. The CDR3 totals 13 residues. With 0 bases clipped from V and 7 bases from J, the junction kept 2 bases outside the gene matches. Germline-derived CDR1 and CDR2 are SGHNT and YYREEE (reference sequence). CDR3 region: CASSLETGGEAFF. As DNA, the CDR3 is TGTGCCAGCAGCTTGGAAACAGGGGGTGAAGCTTTCTTT.

V gene TRBV19 combines with J gene TRBJ1-2, with D unclear. The V gene lost 5 bases and the J gene lost 2 bases, with 9 bases spanning the gap. CDR1 is LNHDA and CDR2 is SQIVND in the germline V gene (reference sequence). The CDR3 covers 13 residues. This CDR3 is CASSPTGNYGYTF. As DNA, the CDR3 is TGTGCCAGTAGTCCGACGGGAAACTATGGCTACACCTTC. The full variable domain, rest sourced from reference TRBV19 and TRBJ1-2, is DGGITQSPKYLFRKEGQNVTLSCEQNLNHDAMYWYRQDPGQGLRLIYYSQIVNDFQKGDIAEGYSVSREKKESFPLTVTSAQKNPTAFYLCASSPTGNYGYTFGSGTRLTVV.

The chain uses TRBV6-5 and TRBJ1-2, with 8 positions matching TRBD1. The length of the CDR3 is 13 residues. Germline V gene sequence: CDR1 MNHEY, CDR2 SVGAGI. V shed 6 bases and J 4 bases; nucleotides not matched to a gene: 4. CDR3 sequence: CASRGQVTYGYTF. The CDR3 DNA reads as TGTGCCAGCAGGGGACAGGTTACCTATGGCTACACCTTC.

This rearrangement joins TRBV29-1 to TRBJ2-1, with TRBD1 identical over 7 bases. CDR3 length equals 14 residues. Germline V gives CDR1 SQVTM, CDR2 ANQGSEA. The trim removed 7 bases at V and 6 bases at J, leaving 12 bases unmatched. CDR3 sequence (DNA): TGCAGCGCAGGACAGGATCTATCTAGCAATGAGCAGTTCTTC. This gives the protein CSAGQDLSSNEQFF.

The chain combines TRBV4-3 with TRBJ2-1; D possibly matches TRBD1 or TRBD2 (5 bases each). The CDR3 covers 19 residues. CDR1 and CDR2 (germline): LGHNA, YSLEER. V dropped 0 bases and J dropped 1 base, with 19 bases sitting between them. CDR3 sequence reads: CASSQDFGAPFGSYNEQFF. CDR3 sequence (DNA): TGCGCCAGCAGCCAAGATTTCGGGGCTCCTTTCGGATCCTACAATGAGCAGTTCTTC.

This clone was detected a few times. The chain carries TRBV30 and TRBJ1-1, with 10 bases lining up with TRBD1. The V and J ends lost 1 base and 5 bases, in that order; junction bases with no gene match: 7. CDR1 is GTSNPN, CDR2 SVGIG, per germline (reference sequence). The CDR3 totals 15 residues. The CDR3 spells CAWSALRTGGTEAFF. DNA for the CDR3: TGTGCCTGGAGTGCCCTGCGGACAGGGGGAACTGAAGCTTTCTTT. Full variable domain (missing parts from reference TRBV30 and TRBJ1-1): SQTIHQWPATLVQPVGSPLSLECTVEGTSNPNLYWYRQAAGRGLQLLFYSVGIGQISSEVPQNLSASRPQDRQFILSSKKLLLSDSGFYLCAWSALRTGGTEAFFGQGTRLTVV.

This sequence joins TRBV18 and TRBJ1-5, with a tentative D call TRBD1 (5 bases). Germline V gives CDR1 KGHSH, CDR2 LQKENI. This CDR3 is built from 16 residues. Trimming removed 1 base at V and 0 bases at J, with 10 bases between. CDR3 nucleotide sequence: TGTGCCAGCTCACCACAAAGGGGCCCTAGCAATCAGCCCCAGCATTTT. Translating it yields CASSPQRGPSNQPQHF.

The V call is TRBV2, the J call TRBJ2-2; TRBD2 is a possible D gene (5 bases). CDR1 SNHLY and CDR2 FYNNEI come from the germline V gene. This CDR3 contains 15 residues. Trimming took 6 bases from V and 4 from J, leaving 15 bases between them. The CDR3 region is CASRILDPATGELFF. The CDR3 nucleotides are TGTGCCAGCAGAATACTAGACCCAGCCACCGGGGAGCTGTTTTTT.

This sequence joins TRBV27 and TRBJ2-1; 12 bases fit TRBD2. The junction had 6 bases not matched to a gene; V was cut back by 5 bases and J by 4 bases. Looked up from germline, CDR1 is MNHEY and CDR2 is SMNVEV (reference sequence). This CDR3 region has 16 residues. CDR3 sequence: CASSPGGTSGYNEQFF. The CDR3 DNA is TGTGCCAGCAGTCCGGGAGGGACTAGCGGGTACAATGAGCAGTTCTTC.

V gene TRBV19 combines with J gene TRBJ2-1, with 11 bases that match TRBD2. After removal of 3 bases from V and 6 bases from J, the junction contained 10 bases not matched to a gene. CDR3 size: 17 residues. The germline V gene encodes CDR1 LNHDA and CDR2 SQIVND (reference sequence). The CDR3 DNA follows: TGTGCCAGTAGTATTGGGGAAATAGCGGGAGGGGTCAATGAGCAGTTCTTC. Translating it yields CASSIGEIAGGVNEQFF. Based on the CDR3 plus reference TRBV19 and TRBJ2-1, the full variable domain is DGGITQSPKYLFRKEGQNVTLSCEQNLNHDAMYWYRQDPGQGLRLIYYSQIVNDFQKGDIAEGYSVSREKKESFPLTVTSAQKNPTAFYLCASSIGEIAGGVNEQFFGPGTRLTVL.

The V gene is TRBV6-5, the J gene TRBJ2-7; TRBD1 matches at 9 bases. Germline V gene sequence: CDR1 MNHEY, CDR2 SVGAGI. CDR3 size: 13 residues. J was trimmed by 3 bases and V by 9 bases; bases with no gene match: 6. CDR3 protein: CASQRDRDYEQYF. The CDR3 DNA is TGTGCCAGTCAAAGGGACAGGGACTACGAGCAGTACTTC.

The rearrangement joins TRBV19 to TRBJ1-1; D ambiguous. Trimming removed 4 bases at V and 2 bases at J, with 14 bases between. The germline gives CDR1 LNHDA, CDR2 SQIVND (reference sequence). The CDR3 totals 15 residues. The CDR3, as DNA: TGTGCCAGTAGTAAAAAAGGGCAAGCAAACACTGAAGCTTTCTTT. Translation: CASSKKGQANTEAFF. Together with reference TRBV19 and TRBJ1-1, the CDR3 gives the full variable domain: DGGITQSPKYLFRKEGQNVTLSCEQNLNHDAMYWYRQDPGQGLRLIYYSQIVNDFQKGDIAEGYSVSREKKESFPLTVTSAQKNPTAFYLCASSKKGQANTEAFFGQGTRLTVV.

This chain joins TRBV7-3 and TRBJ2-3, with D unclear. V dropped 6 bases and J dropped 1 base, with 14 bases sitting between them. Germline V gene data show CDR1 as SGHTA and CDR2 as FQGTGA. CDR3 length: 15 amino acids. The chain's CDR3 is CASSFLLLGTDTQYF. The CDR3 region has the DNA TGTGCCAGCAGTTTCCTCCTCCTAGGCACAGATACGCAGTATTTT.

The genes are TRBV2 and TRBJ1-6; unclear D gene. CDR3 length equals 13 residues. V was pared by 2 bases and J by 14 bases, with 13 bases between. CDR1 SNHLY and CDR2 FYNNEI come from the germline V gene. CDR3 amino acids: CASSETNPASLHF. In nucleotides, the CDR3 is TGTGCCAGCAGTGAAACTAACCCCGCATCCCTCCACTTT.

The V gene is TRBV28, the J gene TRBJ1-2; perhaps TRBD1 as D (5 bases). The germline V gene has CDR1 MDHEN and CDR2 SYDVKM. Trimming pared 6 bases from V and 7 bases from J, leaving 12 bases between. CDR3 length: 12 amino acids. The CDR3 sequence: CASSPSGGGYTF. CDR3 nucleotides: TGTGCCAGCAGCCCCTCGGGGGGTGGCTACACCTTC.

This chain connects TRBV9 to TRBJ2-2; the D gene could be TRBD1 or TRBD2 (5 bases each). The V and J ends lost 0 bases and 4 bases respectively, with 13 bases between them. Looked up from germline, CDR1 is SGDLS and CDR2 is YYNGEE. This CDR3 has 16 residues. Written as DNA, the CDR3 is TGTGCCAGCAGCGTAGATGGGGGTATGGGCACCGGGGAGCTGTTTTTT. Translating it yields CASSVDGGMGTGELFF.

J is TRBJ2-7 and V is TRBV9; no reliable D call. The CDR3 has 13 amino acids. Germline CDR1 reads SGDLS; CDR2 reads YYNGEE. V dropped 3 bases and J dropped 3 bases, with 10 bases sitting between them. The CDR3 nucleotides read TGTGCCAGCAGCGCCGATCTGGGCTACGAGCAGTACTTC. It specifies CASSADLGYEQYF.

The V and J genes are TRBV30 and TRBJ2-7; D remains ambiguous. Germline assignment: CDR1 GTSNPN and CDR2 SVGIG (reference sequence). This CDR3 has 12 residues. Trimming removed 3 bases at V and 2 bases at J, with 8 bases between. CDR3 loop: CAWSDSAYEQYF. The CDR3 nucleotides read TGTGCCTGGAGCGACTCGGCCTACGAGCAGTACTTC.

The chain combines TRBV3-1 (or the pseudogene TRBV3-2) with TRBJ1-2; 9 nucleotides agree with TRBD1. There are 15 residues in the CDR3. Unmatched junction bases numbered 8, after V lost 4 bases and J lost 5 bases. Looked up from germline, CDR1 is LGHDT and CDR2 is YNNKEL (reference sequence). CDR3 residues: CASSLMSGQGYGYTF. CDR3 bases: TGTGCCAGCAGCCTGATGTCGGGACAGGGATATGGCTACACCTTC.

The V gene is TRBV3-1 (or the pseudogene TRBV3-2), the J gene TRBJ1-1; no definite D call. The CDR3 is made up of 13 amino acids. V was trimmed by 6 bases and J by 1 base, leaving 9 bases between them. In germline, CDR1 is LGHDT, CDR2 YNNKEL (reference sequence). Here the CDR3 reads CASSLGRNTEAFF. CDR3 nucleotide sequence: TGTGCCAGCAGTCTTGGGCGGAACACTGAAGCTTTCTTT.

This clone was observed once. CDR3 region: CASSPARYEQYF. As DNA, the CDR3 is TGTGCCAGCAGCCCTGCCCGCTACGAGCAGTACTTC. This rearrangement joins TRBV3-1 (or the pseudogene TRBV3-2) to TRBJ2-7; D is ambiguous. With 4 bases removed from V and 3 bases from J, the gap between germline ends came to 7 bases. Germline assignment: CDR1 LGHDT and CDR2 YNNKEL (reference sequence). The CDR3 runs 12 residues.